Following are 18 T cell receptor beta chains from one sample sequenced in a study of PD-L1 blockade in urothelial cancer. TCRdb keeps only in-frame clones here, not all; method: immunoSEQ multiplex PCR. The sample has tens of thousands of clones, roughly 81% seen once; the top ten hold under 7.5%. Stated time point: pretreatment peripheral blood. The sequencing used PBMCs, collected around atezolizumab (anti-PD-L1) treatment. The receptors here all came from a man aged 65 to 85 with urothelial cancer.

The chain has TRBV7-2 and TRBJ2-1; no reliable D call. This CDR3 is built from 17 residues. The V end was cut by 2 bases, the J end by 0 bases, with 14 bases between. CDR1 is SGHTA and CDR2 is FQGNSA in the germline V gene. The CDR3 DNA reads TGTGCCAGCAGCTTACAGGCCGATATGAGCTCCTACAATGAGCAGTTCTTC. Translated: CASSLQADMSSYNEQFF.

This chain links TRBV7-3 with TRBJ1-1; weak D call: TRBD1 (6 bases). Germline loops: CDR1 SGHTA, CDR2 FQGTGA. The CDR3 totals 14 residues. V was shortened by 4 bases and J by 1 base, with 10 bases between the two germline ends. CDR3: CASSSPGQNTEAFF. The CDR3 region has the DNA TGTGCCAGCAGCTCGCCGGGACAGAACACTGAAGCTTTCTTT.

The V gene is TRBV5-5, the J gene TRBJ2-2; D might be TRBD1 (6 bases). This CDR3 spans 16 amino acids. CDR1 and CDR2 (germline): SGHKS, YYEKEE (reference sequence). V lost 0 bases to trimming and J lost 1 base, with 10 bases between them. The CDR3 DNA follows: TGTGCCAGCAGCTTGGCACCGGGACAGAACACCGGGGAGCTGTTTTTT. This encodes CASSLAPGQNTGELFF.

The chain links TRBV6-1 to TRBJ1-2, with D unclear. Trimming removed 1 base from V and 8 bases from J, with 11 bases in between. CDR1 and CDR2 from the germline V gene are MNHNS and SASEGT. This CDR3 spans 13 amino acids. The CDR3 coding sequence is TGTGCCAGCAGTGAAGAAGGAGGGAACGGCTACACCTTC. This encodes CASSEEGGNGYTF.

The chain links TRBV6-1 to TRBJ1-2; TRBD1 might be the D (6 bases). The V and J ends lost 3 bases and 5 bases respectively, with 16 bases between them. The CDR3 is 15 residues long. The V gene's germline CDR1 is MNHNS and CDR2 SASEGT. This chain's CDR3 is CASSEGHPRLYGYTF. The CDR3 DNA reads TGTGCCAGCAGTGAGGGACATCCGCGTCTTTATGGCTACACCTTC.

This clone was seen once. This chain links TRBV7-2 with TRBJ1-4, with D possibly matching TRBD1 (6 bases). The CDR3 contains 14 residues. V lost 7 bases, J lost 8 bases, and 17 bases lay in between. Per the germline V gene, CDR1 is SGHTA and CDR2 is FQGNSA. The CDR3 sequence: CASNLGGAEEKLFF. Written as DNA, the CDR3 is TGTGCCAGCAACCTTGGGGGGGCGGAGGAAAAACTGTTTTTT.

This sequence joins TRBV9 and TRBJ2-3; 8 nucleotides align to TRBD1. V lost 6 bases and J lost 4; bases outside the gene matches: 13. CDR3 length: 16 amino acids. Germline V gene data show CDR1 as SGDLS and CDR2 as YYNGEE. CDR3 sequence (DNA): TGTGCCAGCACCGTGGGGGGCAGGGGGCAATCAGATACGCAGTATTTT. It specifies CASTVGGRGQSDTQYF.

This sequence joins TRBV6-6 and TRBJ2-1; D may be TRBD1 (5 bases). This CDR3 has 15 amino acids. Germline V gene data show CDR1 as MNHNY and CDR2 as SVGAGI (reference sequence). With 0 bases removed from V and 7 bases from J, the gap between germline ends came to 13 bases. This chain's CDR3 is CASSYSNQGRNEQFF. CDR3 in DNA: TGTGCCAGCAGTTACTCGAATCAGGGAAGAAATGAGCAGTTCTTC.

V and J are TRBV4-3 and TRBJ2-3, with 13 bases aligning to TRBD2. The CDR3 length is 17 residues. V was clipped by 3 bases and J by 3 bases; unmatched bases: 6. CDR1 and CDR2 (germline): LGHNA, YSLEER. The CDR3 protein is CASSHLLAGGLTDTQYF. The CDR3 DNA reads as TGCGCCAGCAGCCACCTACTAGCGGGAGGGCTGACAGATACGCAGTATTTT.

CDR3 residues: CASGDRGDQPQHF. The CDR3 DNA sequence: TGTGCCAGTGGGGACAGGGGGGATCAGCCCCAGCATTTT. This sequence joins TRBV19 and TRBJ1-5; TRBD1 agrees at 11 bases. This CDR3 is built from 13 residues. Germline CDR1 reads LNHDA; CDR2 reads SQIVND (reference sequence). V dropped 8 bases and J dropped 5; count of bases not matched to a gene: 2.

The V and J genes are TRBV5-1 and TRBJ2-3, with a weak D call TRBD2 (7 bases). Per germline, CDR1 SGHRS and CDR2 YFSETQ. The CDR3 loop spans 16 amino acids. Trimming removed 4 bases from V and 4 bases from J, with 19 bases in between. The CDR3: CASSPRGGALPDTQYF. The CDR3 DNA reads as TGCGCCAGCAGCCCTAGGGGGGGGGCCTTACCAGATACGCAGTATTTT.

This rearrangement joins TRBV7-2 to TRBJ2-2; D is possibly TRBD2 (6 bases). Between the trimmed V and J ends, which lost 2 bases and 7 bases, there was a span of 14 bases. The CDR3 is 15 amino acids. The germline V gene encodes CDR1 SGHTA and CDR2 FQGNSA. CDR3 in amino acids: CASSLFFGSVGELFF. CDR3 in DNA: TGTGCCAGCAGCTTATTTTTCGGGAGCGTCGGGGAGCTGTTTTTT.

The V gene is TRBV5-1, the J gene TRBJ2-3; TRBD2 matches 11 bases. CDR3 size: 16 residues. CDR1 is SGHRS and CDR2 is YFSETQ in the germline V gene. V lost 0 bases, J lost 3 bases, and 3 bases stayed unmatched. CDR3 region: CASSLGLAGTTDTQYF. The CDR3 region has the DNA TGCGCCAGCAGCTTGGGACTAGCGGGGACTACAGATACGCAGTATTTT.

The chain is built from TRBV5-8 and TRBJ1-2; TRBD1 matches at 9 bases. CDR1 is SGHTS and CDR2 is YDEGEE in the germline V gene. This CDR3 has 13 residues. The V and J ends lost 0 bases and 7 bases, in that order; junction bases with no gene match: 1. The CDR3 loop is CASSLADRGGYTF. CDR3 in DNA: TGTGCCAGCAGCTTGGCGGACAGGGGTGGCTACACCTTC. The entire variable domain, with the rest obtained from reference TRBV5-8 and TRBJ1-2, is as follows: EAGVTQSPTHLIKTRGQQATLRCSPISGHTSVYWYQQALGLGLQFLLWYDEGEERNRGNFPPRFSGRQFPNYSSELNVNALELEDSALYLCASSLADRGGYTFGSGTRLTVV.

The chain is built from TRBV12-5 and TRBJ2-7; tentative D call: TRBD1 (6 bases). This CDR3 is 13 amino acids long. Germline CDR1 is LGHNT and CDR2 is FRNRAP. The V gene lost 3 bases and the J gene lost 3 bases, with 9 bases spanning the gap. The CDR3 protein is CASGFGQNYEQYF. The CDR3, as DNA: TGTGCTAGTGGTTTCGGACAGAACTACGAGCAGTACTTC.

V is TRBV5-5 and J is TRBJ2-5; 12 bases line up with TRBD2. CDR3 length: 15 residues. From germline, CDR1 is SGHKS and CDR2 YYEKEE (reference sequence). V shed 6 bases and J 5 bases; nucleotides not matched to a gene: 8. The CDR3 nucleotides are TGTGCCAGCACCCAGACTAGCGGGAGTCTGGAGACCCAGTACTTC. It specifies CASTQTSGSLETQYF.

The chain has TRBV7-2 and TRBJ2-7, with 10 bases identical to TRBD2. This CDR3 has 14 amino acids. Trimming cost V 2 bases and J 4 bases; bases outside gene matches: 2. Germline V gene sequence: CDR1 SGHTA, CDR2 FQGNSA. CDR3 DNA: TGTGCCAGCAGCTTAATTAGCGGGAGGTACGAGCAGTACTTC. It codes for CASSLISGRYEQYF.

The chain recombines TRBV9 with TRBJ1-4, with 7 bases matching TRBD1. Germline V lookup: CDR1 SGDLS, CDR2 YYNGEE. V dropped 0 bases and J dropped 7; count of bases not matched to a gene: 12. This CDR3 comprises 17 residues. The CDR3 sequence is CASSVEGDGTAGEKLFF. The CDR3 nucleotides are TGTGCCAGCAGCGTAGAAGGGGACGGGACAGCGGGTGAAAAACTGTTTTTT.